This T cell receptor beta chain was captured in a study of blood T cell repertoires in COVID-19. The assay was immunoSEQ multiplex PCR, and TCRdb's table has in-frame clones only and misses some. The sample gives 30,000 to 40,000 clones, about 92% of which show up once; roughly a fifth is in the top ten. The V end was cut by 3 bases, the J end by 3 bases, with 8 bases between. The CDR3 contains 14 residues. Per the germline V gene, CDR1 is MRHNA and CDR2 is SNTAGT. This rearrangement joins TRBV6-4 to TRBJ2-2; D might be TRBD2 (7 bases). The specimen was peripheral blood. The source of this sequence is an elderly man with acute or convalescent COVID-19. As DNA, the CDR3 is TGTGCCAGCAGTGAAGGGGGGGACACCGGGGAGCTGTTTTTT. Protein product: CASSEGGDTGELFF.